This paragraph reports one T cell receptor beta chain. What it recognizes is unknown. TCRdb keeps only in-frame clones here, not all; method: immunoSEQ multiplex PCR. Of 250,000 to 300,000 clones in the sample, around 89% were seen once. The germline V gene encodes CDR1 MNHGY and CDR2 SAAAGT. The CDR3 is made up of 15 amino acids. V lost 0 bases and J 1 base, leaving 9 bases between the germline ends. The donors were members of the roughly 120-subject validation cohort (separate from the approximately 670-subject first cohort). The sample belongs to a study of cytomegalovirus exposure and HLA in healthy donors. Study observations and caveats: Using the classifier, cytomegalovirus status was reportedly diagnosed with high specificity and sensitivity.

The TCR sequence derives from a young woman in good health and CMV-seronegative. The V and J genes are TRBV6-8 and TRBJ1-1; unclear D gene. Sequences were obtained from PBMCs. CDR3 in DNA: TGTGCCAGCAGTTACTCGAGGGTCACGAACACTGAAGCTTTCTTT. Translating it yields CASSYSRVTNTEAFF.